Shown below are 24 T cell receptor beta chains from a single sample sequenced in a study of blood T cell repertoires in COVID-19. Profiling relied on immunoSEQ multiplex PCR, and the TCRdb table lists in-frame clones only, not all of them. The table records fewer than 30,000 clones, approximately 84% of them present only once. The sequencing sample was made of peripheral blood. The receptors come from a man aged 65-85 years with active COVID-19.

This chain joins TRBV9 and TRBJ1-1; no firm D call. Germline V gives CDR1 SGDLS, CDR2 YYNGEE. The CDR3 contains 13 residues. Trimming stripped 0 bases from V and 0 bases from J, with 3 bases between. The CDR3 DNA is TGTGCCAGCAGCGTAGCCGTGAACACTGAAGCTTTCTTT. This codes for CASSVAVNTEAFF.

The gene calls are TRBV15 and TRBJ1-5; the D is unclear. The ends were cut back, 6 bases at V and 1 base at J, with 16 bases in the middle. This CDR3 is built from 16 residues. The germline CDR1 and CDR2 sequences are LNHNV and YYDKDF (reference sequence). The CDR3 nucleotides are TGTGCCACCAGTCCCTCGCCCGGGAGAAGCAATCAGCCCCAGCATTTT. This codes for CATSPSPGRSNQPQHF.

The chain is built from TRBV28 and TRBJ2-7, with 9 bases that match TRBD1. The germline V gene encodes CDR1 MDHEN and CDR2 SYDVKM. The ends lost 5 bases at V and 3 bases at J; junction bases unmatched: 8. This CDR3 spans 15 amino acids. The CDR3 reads CASSDRGTGSYEQYF. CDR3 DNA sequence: TGTGCCAGCAGTGACCGCGGGACAGGGAGCTACGAGCAGTACTTC.

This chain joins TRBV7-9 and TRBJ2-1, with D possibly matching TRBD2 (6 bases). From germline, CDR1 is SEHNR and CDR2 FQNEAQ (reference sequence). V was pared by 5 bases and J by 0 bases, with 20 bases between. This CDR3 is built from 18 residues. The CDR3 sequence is CASSLLSGVKSSYNEQFF. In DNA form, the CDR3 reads TGTGCCAGCAGCCTACTTTCGGGGGTTAAAAGCTCCTACAATGAGCAGTTCTTC.

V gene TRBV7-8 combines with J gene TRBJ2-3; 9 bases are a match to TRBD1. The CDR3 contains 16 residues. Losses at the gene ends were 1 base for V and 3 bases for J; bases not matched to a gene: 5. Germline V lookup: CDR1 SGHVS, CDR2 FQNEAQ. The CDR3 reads CASSLGDRGGTDTQYF. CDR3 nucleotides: TGTGCCAGCAGCTTAGGCGACAGGGGGGGGACAGATACGCAGTATTTT.

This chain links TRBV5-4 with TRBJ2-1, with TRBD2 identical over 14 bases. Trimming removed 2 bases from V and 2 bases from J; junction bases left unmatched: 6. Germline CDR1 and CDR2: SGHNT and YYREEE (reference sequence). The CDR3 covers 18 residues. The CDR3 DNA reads TGTGCCAGCAGCTTCGGGACTAGCGGGGGCCCTGCCTACAATGAGCAGTTCTTC. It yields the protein CASSFGTSGGPAYNEQFF.

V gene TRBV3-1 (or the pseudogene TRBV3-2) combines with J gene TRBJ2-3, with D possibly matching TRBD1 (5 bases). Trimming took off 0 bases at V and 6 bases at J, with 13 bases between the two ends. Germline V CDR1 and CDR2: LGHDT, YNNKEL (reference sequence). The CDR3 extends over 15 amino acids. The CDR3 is CASSQDWARADTQYF. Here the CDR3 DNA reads TGTGCCAGCAGCCAAGATTGGGCCAGGGCCGATACGCAGTATTTT.

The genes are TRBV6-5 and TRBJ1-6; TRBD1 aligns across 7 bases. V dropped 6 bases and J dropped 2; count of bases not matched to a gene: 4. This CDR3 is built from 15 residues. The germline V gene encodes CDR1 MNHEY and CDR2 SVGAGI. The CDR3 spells CASSLTGPYNSPLHF. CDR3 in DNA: TGTGCCAGCAGCCTGACAGGGCCCTATAATTCACCCCTCCACTTT.

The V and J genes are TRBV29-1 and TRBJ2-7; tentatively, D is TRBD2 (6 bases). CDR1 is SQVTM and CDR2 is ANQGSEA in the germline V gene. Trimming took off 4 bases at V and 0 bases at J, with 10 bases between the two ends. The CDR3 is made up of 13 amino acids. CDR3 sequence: CSVGRGSSYEQYF. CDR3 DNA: TGCAGCGTTGGACGGGGGAGCTCCTACGAGCAGTACTTC.

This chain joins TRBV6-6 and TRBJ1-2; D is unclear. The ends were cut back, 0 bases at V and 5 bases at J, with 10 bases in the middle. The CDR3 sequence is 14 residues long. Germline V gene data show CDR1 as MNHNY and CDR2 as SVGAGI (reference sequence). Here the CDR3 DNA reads TGTGCCAGCAGTTACTCGAGGGCAAATTATGGCTACACCTTC. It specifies CASSYSRANYGYTF.

CDR3 protein: CASSEPGTGIETQYF. Here the CDR3 DNA reads TGTGCCAGCAGTGAACCCGGGACAGGGATAGAGACCCAGTACTTC. This chain uses TRBV6-1 with TRBJ2-5, with TRBD1 matching 9 bases. Germline CDR1 reads MNHNS; CDR2 reads SASEGT. The trim removed 2 bases at V and 4 bases at J, leaving 5 bases unmatched. The CDR3 length is 15 residues.

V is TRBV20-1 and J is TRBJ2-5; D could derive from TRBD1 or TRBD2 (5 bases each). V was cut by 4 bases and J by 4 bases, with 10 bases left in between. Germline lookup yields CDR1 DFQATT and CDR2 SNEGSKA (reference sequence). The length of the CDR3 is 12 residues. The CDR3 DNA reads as TGCAGTGCTATTGAGGGGCGAGAGACCCAGTACTTC. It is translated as CSAIEGRETQYF.

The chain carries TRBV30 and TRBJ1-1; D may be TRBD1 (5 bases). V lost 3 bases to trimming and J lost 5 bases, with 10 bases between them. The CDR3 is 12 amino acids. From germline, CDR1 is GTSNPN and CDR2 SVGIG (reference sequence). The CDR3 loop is CAWRQEGTEAFF. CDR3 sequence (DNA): TGTGCCTGGAGACAGGAGGGGACTGAAGCTTTCTTT.

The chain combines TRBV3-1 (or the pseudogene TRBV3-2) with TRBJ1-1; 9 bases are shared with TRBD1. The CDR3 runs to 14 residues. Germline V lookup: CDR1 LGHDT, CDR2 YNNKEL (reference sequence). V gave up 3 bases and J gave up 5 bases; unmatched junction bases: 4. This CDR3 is CASSQGTGRTEAFF. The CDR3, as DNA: TGTGCCAGCAGCCAGGGGACAGGGCGGACTGAAGCTTTCTTT.

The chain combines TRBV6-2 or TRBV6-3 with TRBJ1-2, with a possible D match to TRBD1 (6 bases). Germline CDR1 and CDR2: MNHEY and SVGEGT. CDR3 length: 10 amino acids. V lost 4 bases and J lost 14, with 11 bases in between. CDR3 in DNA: TGTGCCAGCAGTTGGGACACCCTTACCTTC. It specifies CASSWDTLTF.

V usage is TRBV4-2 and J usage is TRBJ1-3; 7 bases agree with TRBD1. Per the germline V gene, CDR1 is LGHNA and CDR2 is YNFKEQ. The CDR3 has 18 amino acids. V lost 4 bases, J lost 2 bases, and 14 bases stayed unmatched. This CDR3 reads CASSPLPRGRGTGNTIYF. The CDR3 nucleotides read TGTGCCAGCAGCCCACTCCCGCGGGGCAGGGGGACTGGAAACACCATATATTTT.

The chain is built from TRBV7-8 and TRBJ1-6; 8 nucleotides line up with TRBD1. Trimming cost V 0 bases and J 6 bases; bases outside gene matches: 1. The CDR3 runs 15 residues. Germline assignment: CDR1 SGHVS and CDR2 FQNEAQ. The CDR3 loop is CASSLAGQGNSPLHF. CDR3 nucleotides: TGTGCCAGCAGCTTAGCCGGACAGGGTAATTCACCCCTCCACTTT.

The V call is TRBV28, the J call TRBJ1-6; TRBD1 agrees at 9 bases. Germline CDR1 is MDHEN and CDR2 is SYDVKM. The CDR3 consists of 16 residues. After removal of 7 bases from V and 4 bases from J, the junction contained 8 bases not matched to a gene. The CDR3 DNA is TGTGCCAGCAAGAAACAGGGGGCAATTTATAATTCACCCCTCCACTTT. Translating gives CASKKQGAIYNSPLHF.

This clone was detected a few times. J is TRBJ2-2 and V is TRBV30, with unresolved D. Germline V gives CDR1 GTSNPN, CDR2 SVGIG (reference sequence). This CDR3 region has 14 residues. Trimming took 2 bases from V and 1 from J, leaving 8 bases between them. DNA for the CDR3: TGTGCCTGGAGTCCCCCGGTGAACACCGGGGAGCTGTTTTTT. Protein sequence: CAWSPPVNTGELFF. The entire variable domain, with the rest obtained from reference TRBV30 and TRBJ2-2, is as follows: SQTIHQWPATLVQPVGSPLSLECTVEGTSNPNLYWYRQAAGRGLQLLFYSVGIGQISSEVPQNLSASRPQDRQFILSSKKLLLSDSGFYLCAWSPPVNTGELFFGEGSRLTVL.

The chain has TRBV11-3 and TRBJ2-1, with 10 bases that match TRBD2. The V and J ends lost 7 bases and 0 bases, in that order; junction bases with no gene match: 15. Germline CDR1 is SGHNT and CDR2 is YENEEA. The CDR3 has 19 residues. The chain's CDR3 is CASTPSGAAGGSSYNEQFF. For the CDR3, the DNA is TGTGCCAGCACCCCGAGTGGGGCAGCGGGGGGGAGCTCCTACAATGAGCAGTTCTTC.

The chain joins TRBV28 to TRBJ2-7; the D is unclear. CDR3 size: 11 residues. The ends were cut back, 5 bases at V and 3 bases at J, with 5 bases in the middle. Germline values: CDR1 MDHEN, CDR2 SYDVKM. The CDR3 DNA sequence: TGTGCCAGCAGTCCCAACTACGAGCAGTACTTC. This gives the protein CASSPNYEQYF.

The DNA of the CDR3 is TGCGCCAGTACAGGGGGCTTGGCCAAAAACATTCAGTACTTC. Translation gives CASTGGLAKNIQYF. The chain links TRBV5-1 to TRBJ2-4; 9 bases are a match to TRBD1. The CDR3 is made up of 14 amino acids. The trim removed 8 bases at V and 1 base at J, leaving 4 bases unmatched. Per the germline V gene, CDR1 is SGHRS and CDR2 is YFSETQ.

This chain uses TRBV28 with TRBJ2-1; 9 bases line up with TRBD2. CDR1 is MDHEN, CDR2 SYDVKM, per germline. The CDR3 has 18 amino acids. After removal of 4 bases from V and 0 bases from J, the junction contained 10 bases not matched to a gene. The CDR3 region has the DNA TGTGCCAGCAGTTCCGGGGCGGGGGGGCTTAGCTCCTACAATGAGCAGTTCTTC. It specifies CASSSGAGGLSSYNEQFF.

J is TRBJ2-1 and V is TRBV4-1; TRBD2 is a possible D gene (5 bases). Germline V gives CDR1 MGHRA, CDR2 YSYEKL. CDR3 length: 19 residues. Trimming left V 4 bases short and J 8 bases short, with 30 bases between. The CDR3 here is CASSPRMKLSGFGIHEQFF. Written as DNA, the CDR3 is TGCGCCAGCAGCCCACGGATGAAACTAAGCGGATTCGGGATCCATGAGCAGTTCTTC.